This T cell receptor (beta chain) was identified in a study of blood T cells in healthy people across ages. Findings and caveats of the study: Aged donors had fewer naive CD4+ cells and lower diversity than long-lived donors. Roughly linearly, TCR beta diversity per million T cells fell as age increased.

Peripheral blood from each donor was collected in a volume of 9.5 to 10 milliliters. A word on this clonotype: Its matching antigen is unknown.

A sample-barcoded 5' primer and a J-beta primer mix were used in a second PCR of about 7 to 12 cycles. TCRdb ran MiXCR on the 5' RACE reads and lists one entry per CDR3 protein. Seen here are approximately 790,000 distinct CDR3 sequences, less than 80% observed once, and the top ten hold 28%. The CDR3 runs 16 residues. Germline CDR1 reads SGHVS; CDR2 reads FQNEAQ. V was pared by 2 bases and J by 0 bases, with 12 bases between. The clonotype was recovered from a man aged 30 to 39 in good health. The chain recombines TRBV7-8 with TRBJ2-3, with a weak D call TRBD2 (6 bases). Material: blood. CDR3 DNA: TGTGCCAGCAGCTTATCCGGGGCGGGGAGCACAGATACGCAGTATTTT. Its protein is CASSLSGAGSTDTQYF.